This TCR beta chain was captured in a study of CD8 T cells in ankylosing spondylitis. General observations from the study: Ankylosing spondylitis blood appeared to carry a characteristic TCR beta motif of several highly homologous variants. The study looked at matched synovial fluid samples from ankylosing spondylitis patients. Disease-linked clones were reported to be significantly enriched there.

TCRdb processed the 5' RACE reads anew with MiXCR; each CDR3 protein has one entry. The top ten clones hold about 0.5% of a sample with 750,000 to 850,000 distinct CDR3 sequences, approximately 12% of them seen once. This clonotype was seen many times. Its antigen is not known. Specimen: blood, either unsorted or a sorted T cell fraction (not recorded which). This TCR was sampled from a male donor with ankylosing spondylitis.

The CDR3 is CATSRAMNTEAFF. The CDR3 DNA reads TGTGCCACCTCGCGGGCGATGAACACTGAAGCTTTCTTT. This chain connects TRBV9 to TRBJ1-1; unclear D gene. Per the germline V gene, CDR1 is SGDLS and CDR2 is YYNGEE. This CDR3 region has 13 residues. V was shortened by 9 bases and J by 0 bases, with 12 bases between the two germline ends.